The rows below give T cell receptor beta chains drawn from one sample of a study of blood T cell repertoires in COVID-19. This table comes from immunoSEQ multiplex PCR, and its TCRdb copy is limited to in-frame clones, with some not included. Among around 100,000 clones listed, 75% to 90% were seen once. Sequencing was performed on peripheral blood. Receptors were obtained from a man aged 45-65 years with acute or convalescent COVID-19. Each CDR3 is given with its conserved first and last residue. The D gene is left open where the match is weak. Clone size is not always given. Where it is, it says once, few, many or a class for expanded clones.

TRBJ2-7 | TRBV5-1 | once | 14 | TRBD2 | TGCGCCAGCAGCCCGCGGGAGCGATCCTACGAGCAGTACTTC | CASSPRERSYEQYF
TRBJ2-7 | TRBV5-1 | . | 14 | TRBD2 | TGCGCCAGCAGCTTTACGGGAGGGACCTACGAGCAGTACTTC | CASSFTGGTYEQYF
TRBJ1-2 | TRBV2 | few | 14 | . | TGTGCCAGCAGTGAAGTCAGGGGTTCGGGCGGCTACACCTTC | CASSEVRGSGGYTF
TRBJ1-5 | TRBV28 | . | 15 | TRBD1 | TGTGCCAGCAGTCTGATAGGGACAGGTTATCAGCCCCAGCATTTT | CASSLIGTGYQPQHF
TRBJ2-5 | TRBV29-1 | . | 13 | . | TGCAGCGTTCGGAGGGGGCGGCAAGAGACCCAGTACTTC | CSVRRGRQETQYF
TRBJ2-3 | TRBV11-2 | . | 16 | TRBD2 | TGTGCCAGCAGCTTTCGGACTAGCGGGAGAGCAGATACGCAGTATTTT | CASSFRTSGRADTQYF
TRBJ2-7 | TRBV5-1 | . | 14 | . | TGCGCCAGCAGCCCGTATAGCGGTAACTACGAGCAGTACTTC | CASSPYSGNYEQYF
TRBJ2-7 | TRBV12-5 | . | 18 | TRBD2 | TGTGCTAGTGCCTACAGAGAGCTGACTAGCGGGAGTCTCTACGAGCAGTACTTC | CASAYRELTSGSLYEQYF
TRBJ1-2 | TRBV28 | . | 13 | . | TGTGCCAGCAGTCGTCGGGAGCCCTATGGCTACACCTTC | CASSRREPYGYTF
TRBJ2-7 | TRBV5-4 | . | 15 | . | TGTGCCAGCAGCTTACTGACCGGGGGCTCCTACGAGCAGTACTTC | CASSLLTGGSYEQYF
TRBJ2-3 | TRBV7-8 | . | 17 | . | TGTGCCAGCAGCCCCCCAGGGGGCGGGAGGGCCTCAGATACGCAGTATTTT | CASSPPGGGRASDTQYF
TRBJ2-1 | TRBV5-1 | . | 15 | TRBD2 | TGCGCCAGCAGCCAGGGACTAGTATTAAACAATGAGCAGTTCTTC | CASSQGLVLNNEQFF
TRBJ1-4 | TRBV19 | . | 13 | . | TGTGCCAGTAGTTCGTCAGTCTTTGAAAAACTGTTTTTT | CASSSSVFEKLFF
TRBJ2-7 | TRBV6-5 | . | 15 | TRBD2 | TGTGCCAGCAGTTACGCGGGGGTTGGGATTCACGAGCAGTACTTC | CASSYAGVGIHEQYF
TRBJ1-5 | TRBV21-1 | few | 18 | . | TGTGCCAGCAGCAAAGCGGGACAGGGAAGGGTATTGGATCAGCCCCAGCATTTT | CASSKAGQGRVLDQPQHF
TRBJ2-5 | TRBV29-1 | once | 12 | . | TGCAGCGCCCGGACAGGAGGGGAGACCCAGTACTTC | CSARTGGETQYF
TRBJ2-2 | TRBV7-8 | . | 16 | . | TGTGCCAGCAGCACTCCAGGGGTGCGTGGGGCCGGGGAGCTGTTTTTT | CASSTPGVRGAGELFF
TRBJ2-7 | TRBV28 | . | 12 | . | TGTGCCAGCAGTTTGCGGGGCTACGAGCAGTACTTC | CASSLRGYEQYF
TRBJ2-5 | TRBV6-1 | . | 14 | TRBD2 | TGTGCCAGCAGTGAAAGCAGAGCGGGGGAGACCCAGTACTTC | CASSESRAGETQYF
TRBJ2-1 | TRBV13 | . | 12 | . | TGTGCCAGCAGCTTAATGGGCCGAGAGCAGTTCTTC | CASSLMGREQFF
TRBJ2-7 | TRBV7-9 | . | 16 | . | TGTGCCAGCAGCCTACTTGGGGATATGAGGGCCCGCGAGCAGTACTTC | CASSLLGDMRAREQYF
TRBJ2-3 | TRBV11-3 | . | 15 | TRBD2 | TGTGCCAGCAGCCTGGGGGGGAAAAGCACAGATACGCAGTATTTT | CASSLGGKSTDTQYF
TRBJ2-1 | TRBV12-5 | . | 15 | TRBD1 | TGTGCTAGTGGTTCCCGGGACAGGGCAGACAATGAGCAGTTCTTC | CASGSRDRADNEQFF
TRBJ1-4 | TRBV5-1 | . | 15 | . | TGCGCCAGCAGGAACGACCCAGGGTTTAATGAAAAACTGTTTTTT | CASRNDPGFNEKLFF